One sample yielded the 27 T cell receptor beta chains listed below, sequenced in a study of a mutant IDH1 vaccine in newly diagnosed glioma. Some clones are missing from TCRdb's copy, which holds only in-frame ones; the method was immunoSEQ multiplex PCR. Seen here are fewer than 20,000 clones, 70% to 80% observed once, and the top ten hold about 9%. Time point: baseline, week 1 (first vaccination visit). This sample's treatment: pre-vaccination baseline after standard-of-care therapy. This specimen consisted of PBMCs, obtained from a glioma patient treated with radiotherapy, temozolomide or both. These receptors came from a man between 40 and 49 years old with glioma.

The chain recombines TRBV28 with TRBJ2-3; TRBD2 matches at 12 bases. This CDR3 region has 20 residues. The J segment lost 1 base and the V segment lost 6 bases, leaving 17 bases of the junction unmatched. Germline CDR1 and CDR2: MDHEN and SYDVKM. Here the CDR3 reads CASSTAVVTSGRYGTDTQYF. CDR3 DNA: TGTGCCAGCAGCACCGCGGTTGTCACTAGCGGGAGGTATGGCACAGATACGCAGTATTTT.

The chain combines TRBV6-5 with TRBJ2-7, with D possibly being TRBD1 or TRBD2 (5 bases each). V was pared by 4 bases and J by 0 bases, with 10 bases between. Per germline, CDR1 MNHEY and CDR2 SVGAGI. The CDR3 totals 14 residues. In nucleotides, the CDR3 is TGTGCCAGCAGTTCTGCTGGGACCTCCTACGAGCAGTACGTC. Protein sequence: CASSSAGTSYEQYV.

This clone was recorded once. The chain carries TRBV2 and TRBJ2-7; 7 bases line up with TRBD1. Germline CDR1 and CDR2: SNHLY and FYNNEI. The ends lost 6 bases at V and 3 bases at J; junction bases unmatched: 5. CDR3 size: 13 residues. CDR3: CASRQGIDYEQYF. In DNA form, the CDR3 reads TGTGCCAGCAGACAGGGGATCGACTACGAGCAGTACTTC.

There are a few counts of this clone. The chain joins TRBV5-4 to TRBJ2-7; 11 nucleotides align to TRBD2. With 0 bases clipped from V and 6 bases from J, the junction kept 8 bases outside the gene matches. The germline CDR1 and CDR2 sequences are SGHNT and YYREEE (reference sequence). This CDR3 contains 16 residues. CDR3 nucleotides: TGTGCCAGCAGCTTGGTGCTAGCGGGAGGTGAAGGCGAGCAGTACTTC. Translated: CASSLVLAGGEGEQYF.

The chain joins TRBV21-1 to TRBJ2-6. TRBV21-1 is labeled a pseudogene. The CDR3 extends over 18 amino acids. The CDR3 DNA sequence: TGTGCCAACCCCCCGGGACGACCCCTCCTAGACGGGGCCAACGTCCTGACTTTC. It specifies CANPPGRPLLDGANVLTF.

The chain is built from TRBV7-2 and TRBJ2-1; TRBD1 is a possible D gene (5 bases). Trimming removed 8 bases from V and 3 bases from J, with 17 bases in between. Germline CDR1 and CDR2: SGHTA and FQGNSA. This CDR3 has 15 amino acids. CDR3 amino acids: CASLSAGWFYNEQFF. CDR3 DNA sequence: TGTGCCAGCTTGTCGGCAGGGTGGTTCTACAATGAGCAGTTCTTC.

This chain uses TRBV29-1 with TRBJ1-1; 8 bases match TRBD1. Trimming cost V 7 bases and J 1 base; bases outside gene matches: 5. CDR3 length equals 13 residues. Germline CDR1 and CDR2: SQVTM and ANQGSEA. The CDR3 spells CSAGTGGNTEAFF. DNA for the CDR3: TGCAGCGCCGGGACAGGAGGGAACACTGAAGCTTTCTTT.

The chain combines TRBV19 with TRBJ1-2, with TRBD1 matching 10 bases. This CDR3 contains 19 residues. V trimming: 5 bases; J trimming: 2 bases; junction bases outside the gene matches: 17. Germline CDR1 is LNHDA and CDR2 is SQIVND (reference sequence). The CDR3 loop reads CASSSDRDRGSFLNYGYTF. The CDR3 DNA sequence: TGTGCCAGTAGTTCAGACCGGGACAGGGGCTCATTTTTAAACTATGGCTACACCTTC.

As DNA, the CDR3 is TGTGCCAGCTTGACAGGGATCACAGATACGCAGTATTTT. Translation: CASLTGITDTQYF. V usage is TRBV2 and J usage is TRBJ2-3, with 7 bases identical to TRBD1. CDR3 length: 13 residues. Trimming cost V 8 bases and J 2 bases; bases outside gene matches: 4. CDR1 and CDR2 from the germline V gene are SNHLY and FYNNEI.

The chain has TRBV5-1 and TRBJ2-3; 7 bases match TRBD2. This CDR3 is built from 14 residues. Germline-derived CDR1 and CDR2 are SGHRS and YFSETQ. J was trimmed by 3 bases and V by 0 bases; bases with no gene match: 1. CDR3 residues: CASSLAGGTDTQYF. Written as DNA, the CDR3 is TGCGCCAGCAGCTTGGCGGGAGGAACAGATACGCAGTATTTT.

J is TRBJ2-1 and V is TRBV19; tentative D call: TRBD2 (6 bases). Trimming took off 5 bases at V and 6 bases at J, with 11 bases between the two ends. The V gene's germline CDR1 is LNHDA and CDR2 SQIVND (reference sequence). This CDR3 is 13 amino acids long. The CDR3 loop reads CASSPGLLNEQFF. The CDR3, as DNA: TGTGCCAGTAGTCCGGGACTCCTCAATGAGCAGTTCTTC.

The chain recombines TRBV5-1 with TRBJ2-7; D may match TRBD1 or TRBD2 (5 bases each). Per germline, CDR1 SGHRS and CDR2 YFSETQ. CDR3 length equals 16 residues. Trimming took off 4 bases at V and 6 bases at J, with 23 bases between the two ends. As DNA, the CDR3 is TGCGCCAGCAGCCTGGCCCCCGCAGGGAGAGACACCGAGCAGTACTTC. Amino acid sequence: CASSLAPAGRDTEQYF.

The gene calls are TRBV7-9 and TRBJ2-3, with D tentatively TRBD1 (6 bases). The V end lost 3 bases, the J end lost 0 bases, and 10 bases lay between the germline ends. Germline lookup yields CDR1 SEHNR and CDR2 FQNEAQ (reference sequence). This CDR3 spans 15 amino acids. CDR3: CASSLGAVSTDTQYF. The CDR3 nucleotides are TGTGCCAGCAGCTTGGGGGCAGTTAGCACAGATACGCAGTATTTT.

The V and J genes are TRBV5-1 and TRBJ2-1; TRBD2 agrees at 9 bases. This CDR3 comprises 17 residues. Germline CDR1 is SGHRS and CDR2 is YFSETQ. The V segment lost 3 bases and the J segment 4 bases; nucleotides outside the gene matches: 11. CDR3 loop: CASSSGELAGSYNEQFF. DNA for the CDR3: TGCGCCAGCAGCTCCGGGGAACTAGCGGGCTCTTACAATGAGCAGTTCTTC.

The CDR3 loop is CASTADRRNIQYF. The CDR3 DNA reads as TGTGCCAGCACCGCGGACAGGAGGAACATTCAGTACTTC. This rearrangement joins TRBV28 to TRBJ2-4; 7 bases are shared with TRBD1. The CDR3 totals 13 residues. With 7 bases clipped from V and 7 bases from J, the junction kept 7 bases outside the gene matches. Germline CDR1 reads MDHEN; CDR2 reads SYDVKM.

This clone was seen a handful of times. The chain carries TRBV4-1 and TRBJ2-4; no clear D gene. The germline CDR1 and CDR2 sequences are MGHRA and YSYEKL. The CDR3 has 16 residues. Deletions cut 3 bases from V and 7 bases from J, with 19 bases between. CDR3 nucleotides: TGCGCCAGCAGCCAGATGGGGTTCCTAGACCCGAACATTCAGTACTTC. This gives the protein CASSQMGFLDPNIQYF.

This chain uses TRBV6-1 with TRBJ1-5, with a weak D call TRBD1 (5 bases). Germline V lookup: CDR1 MNHNS, CDR2 SASEGT. Deletions cut 6 bases from V and 4 bases from J, with 16 bases between. The CDR3 runs to 15 residues. The chain's CDR3 is CASSAGTQLNQPQHF. The CDR3 DNA is TGTGCCAGCAGCGCCGGGACCCAATTAAATCAGCCCCAGCATTTT.

The chain carries TRBV13 and TRBJ2-2; no clear D gene. The CDR3 is made up of 16 amino acids. V gave up 5 bases and J gave up 4 bases, with 17 bases separating them. Germline V gene sequence: CDR1 PRHDT, CDR2 FYEKMQ (reference sequence). The CDR3 loop reads CASSPKDPGATGELFF. The CDR3 DNA is TGTGCCAGCAGCCCTAAAGACCCAGGTGCCACCGGGGAGCTGTTTTTT.

The chain joins TRBV7-2 to TRBJ1-3, with TRBD1 identical over 7 bases. The length of the CDR3 is 15 residues. V shed 5 bases, J shed 2 bases, and the junction held 6 bases outside the gene matches. Germline-derived CDR1 and CDR2 are SGHTA and FQGNSA. The CDR3 DNA reads TGTGCCAGCAGCCAACAGGGGTCCCCTGGAAACACCATATATTTT. It specifies CASSQQGSPGNTIYF.

The chain employs TRBV6-6 and TRBJ1-3, with D tentatively TRBD1 (6 bases). CDR1 is MNHNY and CDR2 is SVGAGI in the germline V gene (reference sequence). Trimming left V 4 bases short and J 4 bases short, with 11 bases between. There are 14 residues in the CDR3. Here the CDR3 reads CASSSDSGGNTIYF. DNA for the CDR3: TGTGCCAGCAGTTCGGACAGTGGAGGAAACACCATATATTTT.

The rearrangement uses TRBV15 and TRBJ2-1, with TRBD2 matching over 13 bases. This CDR3 has 18 amino acids. CDR1 is LNHNV, CDR2 YYDKDF, per germline (reference sequence). Trimming removed 1 base from V and 7 bases from J; junction bases left unmatched: 10. As DNA, the CDR3 is TGTGCCACCAGCAGAGCGCTACTAGCGGGAGGGCCCGGTAATGAGCAGTTCTTC. Its translation is CATSRALLAGGPGNEQFF.

This clone was found once. For the CDR3, the DNA is TGTGCCAGCAGCTTGGGGGCGCCCCCGGCCGGGGAGATTGGCTACACCTTC. Translated, it gives CASSLGAPPAGEIGYTF. The chain combines TRBV5-4 with TRBJ1-2; D gene ambiguous. The CDR3 consists of 17 residues. Trimming left V 0 bases short and J 7 bases short, with 22 bases between. Germline V gene sequence: CDR1 SGHNT, CDR2 YYREEE (reference sequence).

The V gene is TRBV4-1, the J gene TRBJ1-1, with D possibly matching TRBD1 (6 bases). Germline V gives CDR1 MGHRA, CDR2 YSYEKL. Trimming pared 1 base from V and 1 base from J, leaving 13 bases between. This CDR3 spans 16 amino acids. The CDR3 bases are TGCGCCAGCAGCCAAGGGGGGGCCAGGAGGAACACTGAAGCTTTCTTT. It specifies CASSQGGARRNTEAFF.

V is TRBV7-2 and J is TRBJ1-5; TRBD1 agrees at 9 bases. Germline CDR1 and CDR2: SGHTA and FQGNSA. The CDR3 is 16 residues long. V lost 2 bases and J lost 0; bases outside the gene matches: 2. CDR3: CASSLMDRGSNQPQHF. Written as DNA, the CDR3 is TGTGCCAGCAGCTTAATGGACAGGGGTAGCAATCAGCCCCAGCATTTT.

This clone was seen only a few times. The chain links TRBV27 to TRBJ1-4, with 9 nucleotides matching TRBD1. Germline V CDR1 and CDR2: MNHEY, SMNVEV (reference sequence). The CDR3 covers 14 residues. Trimming cost V 6 bases and J 11 bases; bases outside gene matches: 10. CDR3 coding DNA: TGTGCCAGCAGACGGGGGACAGGGTTGGGGAAACTGTTTTTT. Amino acid sequence: CASRRGTGLGKLFF.

A few counts support this clone. The chain joins TRBV15 to TRBJ1-3; D might be TRBD1 (5 bases). V was clipped by 1 base and J by 2 bases, with 6 bases between them. Looked up from germline, CDR1 is LNHNV and CDR2 is YYDKDF (reference sequence). The CDR3 is made up of 14 amino acids. The CDR3 DNA follows: TGTGCCACCAGCAGAGGGGGCCCTGGAAACACCATATATTTT. Amino acid sequence: CATSRGGPGNTIYF.

This chain connects TRBV11-3 to TRBJ2-5; weak D call: TRBD1 (6 bases). Germline V CDR1 and CDR2: SGHNT, YENEEA. V lost 3 bases and J 7 bases, leaving 18 bases between the germline ends. The CDR3 runs 15 residues. As DNA, the CDR3 is TGTGCCAGCAGCTTTAAGAGGGGGTCGCAGGGGACCCAGTACTTC. As protein: CASSFKRGSQGTQYF.